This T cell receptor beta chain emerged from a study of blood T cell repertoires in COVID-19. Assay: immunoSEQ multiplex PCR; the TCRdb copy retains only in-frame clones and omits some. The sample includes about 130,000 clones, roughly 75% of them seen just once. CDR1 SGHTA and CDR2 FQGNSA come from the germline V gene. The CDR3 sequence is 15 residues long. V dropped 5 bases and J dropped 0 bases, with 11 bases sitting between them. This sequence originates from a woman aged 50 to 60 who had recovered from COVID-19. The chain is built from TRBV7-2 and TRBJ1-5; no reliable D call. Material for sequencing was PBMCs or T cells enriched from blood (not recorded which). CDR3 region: CASSGRVYSNQPQHF. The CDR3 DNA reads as TGTGCCAGCAGCGGGCGGGTCTATAGCAATCAGCCCCAGCATTTT.